This TCR beta chain was sequenced for a study of shared T cell receptors in the human thymus. Germline lookup yields CDR1 SGHRS and CDR2 YFSETQ. Trimming removed 7 bases from V and 6 bases from J, with 16 bases in between. This CDR3 contains 13 residues. Measured with immunoSEQ multiplex PCR; TCRdb has only the in-frame clones, and not every one. The sample lists approximately 760,000 clones, approximately 85% occurring once. A further study also used this sample, focusing on human thymus T cells.

This chain joins TRBV5-1 and TRBJ1-1; D not certain. This sequence originates from a girl less than two years old with a congenital heart defect. The sample was thymocytes. The CDR3 sequence: CASPTLGGPEAFF. As DNA, the CDR3 is TGCGCCAGCCCCACTCTGGGCGGGCCTGAAGCTTTCTTT.